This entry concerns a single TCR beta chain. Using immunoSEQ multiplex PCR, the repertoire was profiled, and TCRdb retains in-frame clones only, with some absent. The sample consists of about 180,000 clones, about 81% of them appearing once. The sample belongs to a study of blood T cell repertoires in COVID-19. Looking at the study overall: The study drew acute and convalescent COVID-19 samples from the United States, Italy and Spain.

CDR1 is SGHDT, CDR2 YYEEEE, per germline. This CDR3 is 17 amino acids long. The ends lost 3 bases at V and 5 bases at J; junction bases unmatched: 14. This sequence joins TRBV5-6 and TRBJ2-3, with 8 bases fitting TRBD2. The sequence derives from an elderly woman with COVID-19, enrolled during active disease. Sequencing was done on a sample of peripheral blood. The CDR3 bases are TGTGCCAGCAGCTCGACTGTGCGGGGGGCCAGGGAAGATACGCAGTATTTT. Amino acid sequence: CASSSTVRGAREDTQYF.